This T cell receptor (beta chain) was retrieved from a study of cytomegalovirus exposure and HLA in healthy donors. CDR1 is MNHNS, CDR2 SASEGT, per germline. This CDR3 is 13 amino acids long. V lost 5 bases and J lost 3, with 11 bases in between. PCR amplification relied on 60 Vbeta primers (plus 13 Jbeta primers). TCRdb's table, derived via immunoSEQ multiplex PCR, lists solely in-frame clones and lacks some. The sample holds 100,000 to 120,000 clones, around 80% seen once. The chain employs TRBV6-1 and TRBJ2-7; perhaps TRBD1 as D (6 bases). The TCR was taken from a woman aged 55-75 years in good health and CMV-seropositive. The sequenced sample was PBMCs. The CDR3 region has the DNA TGTGCCAGCAGTTATACAGGGTTCTACGAGCAGTACTTC. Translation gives CASSYTGFYEQYF.